This T cell receptor (beta chain) was sequenced in a study of blood T cell repertoires in COVID-19. Source study methods: Estimation of nucleated cell counts was performed using reference gene primer amplification. Profiled with immunoSEQ multiplex PCR; TCRdb holds only in-frame clones, not every one. That table gives V, J and clone size, and the DNA gave D and trimming. In the table there are around 250,000 clones, 80% to 90% of which are singletons. The CDR3 is 13 amino acids. The germline V gene has CDR1 MNHEY and CDR2 SVGAGI. Trimming stripped 6 bases from V and 3 bases from J, with 11 bases between.

The source of this sequence is a man in his fifties who had been exposed to COVID-19. The sequencing input was PBMCs or T cells enriched from blood (not recorded which). The V call is TRBV6-5, the J call TRBJ1-1; tentatively, D is TRBD1 (5 bases). CDR3 DNA sequence: TGTGCCAGCAGACAGGATTTCTACACTGAAGCTTTCTTT. It yields the protein CASRQDFYTEAFF.